The rows below give T cell receptor beta chains drawn from one sample of a study of T cell responses to AZD1222 COVID-19 vaccine. Generated by immunoSEQ multiplex PCR, the TCRdb table keeps only in-frame clones and is missing some. The sample lists about 140,000 clones; about nine tenths were seen once. The input for sequencing was peripheral blood, taken on day 0 of AZD1222 vaccination. These receptors came from an adult in good health. The conserved cysteine and the conserved F or W are not part of the CDR3 here. Fields, in order: V gene, CDR3 protein.

>TRBV6-5
ASTRLAGDGELF
>TRBV7-3
ASSLTADKRGNYT
>TRBV7-8
ASSLRLLYGYT
>TRBV6-4
ASSDGASGPTDTQY
>TRBV15
ATSRDRLPGF
>TRBV7-9
ASSLRGNTGELF
>TRBV28
ASRAGQNYEQY
>TRBV11-1
ASSLLGRAETQY
>TRBV7-9
ASSTLRQGGPGSYNSPLH
>TRBV9
ASSSSRGNNEQF
>TRBV2
ASSTTGNTEAF
>TRBV5-1
ASSLVSGTNEQF
>TRBV5-6
ASSLAGGYGYT
>TRBV28
ASKPVEYRGQGKKEPQH
>TRBV4-2
ASSFTPFYEQY
>TRBV30
AWNSRGPGNEQF
>TRBV5-1
ASSLAAGSSYNEQF
>TRBV15
ATSRDGRDTEAF
>TRBV11-2
ASSLDTYQPQH
>TRBV19
ASSIRDSSGSYNEQF
>TRBV11-2
ASSGIRGTASGANVLT
>TRBV18
ASSPREATYNEQF
>TRBV3-1/TRBV3-2
ASSLGGNEQY
>TRBV7-3
ASSLSGTRQETQY
>TRBV28
ASSLRLFGTDTQY
>TRBV10-2
ASSESAGTSGNTIY
>TRBV7-2
ASSLFPVLPYEQY
>TRBV4-2
ASSQDGGSYEQY
>TRBV11-2
ASSQRQGARNEQF
>TRBV5-1
ASSLVVGSYEQY
>TRBV10-3
AISESTGTGDTQY